This entry lists 11 T cell receptor beta chains sequenced from one sample in a study of chemoradiotherapy in HPV16-positive cancers. The protocol was immunoSEQ multiplex PCR, while the TCRdb copy is restricted to in-frame clones and leaves out a portion. Among about 13,000 clones, under 85% were seen once, and the ten largest hold 5.8%. This specimen was blood, taken from a patient who underwent chemoradiotherapy. The source of these receptors is a human donor with HPV-associated anogenital cancer.

Only one count was recorded for this clone. This chain uses TRBV23-1 with TRBJ1-1; D gene uncertain. TRBV23-1 belongs to the ORF category, with a function that is uncertain. The CDR3 is made up of 12 amino acids. Trimming took off 10 bases at V and 8 bases at J, with 17 bases between the two ends. This CDR3 reads CATSRSSPEAFF. CDR3 in DNA: TGCGCCACCTCTCGGTCTTCCCCCGAAGCTTTCTTT.

The gene calls are TRBV27 and TRBJ2-5; no definite D call. Germline assignment: CDR1 MNHEY and CDR2 SMNVEV (reference sequence). Trimming took off 5 bases at V and 5 bases at J, with 12 bases between the two ends. The CDR3 is 13 amino acids. The CDR3 reads CASSASRRETQYF. DNA of the CDR3: TGTGCCAGCAGTGCCAGCCGGCGGGAGACCCAGTACTTC.

V usage is TRBV5-1 and J usage is TRBJ2-3, with D possibly matching TRBD2 (7 bases). V was pared by 4 bases and J by 4 bases, with 25 bases between. Germline V lookup: CDR1 SGHRS, CDR2 YFSETQ. This CDR3 has 18 residues. This chain's CDR3 is CASSPNPSSGGSPDTQYF. The CDR3 nucleotides read TGCGCCAGCAGCCCGAACCCTTCCTCGGGGGGCAGCCCAGATACGCAGTATTTT.

The V gene is TRBV6-1, the J gene TRBJ1-5, with D perhaps matching TRBD1 (6 bases). Germline assignment: CDR1 MNHNS and CDR2 SASEGT. CDR3 length: 14 amino acids. Trimming removed 3 bases at V and 5 bases at J, with 11 bases between. The CDR3 DNA is TGTGCCAGCAGTGAGGGGGGGGCTTATCAGCCCCAGCATTTT. Encoded protein: CASSEGGAYQPQHF.

The chain links TRBV2 to TRBJ1-2; D ambiguous. The CDR3 is made up of 11 amino acids. V was clipped by 4 bases and J by 6 bases, with 6 bases between them. CDR1 and CDR2 (germline): SNHLY, FYNNEI. CDR3 DNA: TGTGCCAGCAGTGTGGTGGATGGCTACACCTTC. Its protein is CASSVVDGYTF.

This chain uses TRBV9 with TRBJ1-5, with a tentative D call TRBD1 (6 bases). V gave up 0 bases and J gave up 3 bases, with 10 bases separating them. This CDR3 spans 15 amino acids. Germline V gives CDR1 SGDLS, CDR2 YYNGEE. CDR3 protein: CASSVGTVPNQPQHF. CDR3 bases: TGTGCCAGCAGCGTAGGGACAGTTCCCAATCAGCCCCAGCATTTT.

This clone has a handful of counts. This CDR3 is CASSQDGQGVGGNTEAFF. The CDR3 DNA reads as TGCGCCAGCAGCCAAGATGGGCAGGGAGTGGGAGGAAACACTGAAGCTTTCTTT. The V call is TRBV4-1, the J call TRBJ1-1; a possible D gene is TRBD1 (5 bases). V lost 0 bases and J lost 2, with 19 bases in between. CDR3 length: 18 amino acids. Germline values: CDR1 MGHRA, CDR2 YSYEKL.

V and J are TRBV29-1 and TRBJ2-7; D is possibly TRBD1 (5 bases). CDR3 size: 22 residues. Germline V gene sequence: CDR1 SQVTM, CDR2 ANQGSEA. V was shortened by 0 bases and J by 4 bases, with 37 bases between the two germline ends. The CDR3: CSVEDLGHREIKFHTAPYEQYV. The DNA of the CDR3 is TGCAGCGTTGAAGATCTTGGACACCGCGAGATTAAGTTCCACACCGCCCCTTACGAGCAGTACGTC.

The CDR3 nucleotides read TGTGCCAGCAGTCGACTCCGGGGAAACAATCAGCCCCAGCATTTT. This gives the protein CASSRLRGNNQPQHF. The chain has TRBV6-5 and TRBJ1-5; D remains ambiguous. The CDR3 consists of 15 residues. The V end lost 5 bases, the J end lost 3 bases, and 14 bases lay between the germline ends. Germline CDR1 is MNHEY and CDR2 is SVGAGI.

V is TRBV11-2 and J is TRBJ1-1; no reliable D call. The CDR3 spans 13 residues. Trimming stripped 4 bases from V and 7 bases from J, with 13 bases between. The germline CDR1 and CDR2 sequences are SGHAT and FQNNGV. CDR3 protein: CASSSYSFGEAFF. CDR3 bases: TGTGCCAGCAGCTCCTACAGCTTTGGTGAAGCTTTCTTT.

The chain is built from TRBV6-6 and TRBJ1-5, with a tentative D call TRBD1 (6 bases). Between the trimmed V and J ends, which lost 5 bases and 4 bases, there was a span of 15 bases. Germline loops: CDR1 MNHNY, CDR2 SVGAGI (reference sequence). The CDR3 contains 15 residues. The CDR3 region has the DNA TGTGCCAGCAGTCCGGGACAAAAGGAAAATCAGCCCCAGCATTTT. Protein: CASSPGQKENQPQHF.